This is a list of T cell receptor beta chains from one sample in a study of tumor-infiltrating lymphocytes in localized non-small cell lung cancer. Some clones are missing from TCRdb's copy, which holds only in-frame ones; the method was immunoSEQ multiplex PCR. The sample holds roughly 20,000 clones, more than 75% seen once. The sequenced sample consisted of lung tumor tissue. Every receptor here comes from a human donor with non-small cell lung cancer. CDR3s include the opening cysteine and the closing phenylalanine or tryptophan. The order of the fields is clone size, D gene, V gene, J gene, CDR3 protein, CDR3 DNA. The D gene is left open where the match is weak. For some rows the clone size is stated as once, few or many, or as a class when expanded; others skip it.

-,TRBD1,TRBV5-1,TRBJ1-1,CASSPRQGQMNTEAFF,TGCGCCAGCAGCCCCCGACAGGGTCAAATGAACACTGAAGCTTTCTTT
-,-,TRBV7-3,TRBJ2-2,CASSLAGELFF,TGTGCCAGCAGCTTAGCCGGGGAGCTGTTTTTT
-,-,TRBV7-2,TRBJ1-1,CASSLGSGMNTEAFF,TGTGCCAGCAGCTTAGGGTCCGGGATGAACACTGAAGCTTTCTTT
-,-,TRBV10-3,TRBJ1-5,CAISAAADQPQHF,TGTGCCATCAGTGCCGCGGCGGATCAGCCCCAGCATTTT
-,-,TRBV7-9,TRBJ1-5,CASSPRGESQPQHF,TGTGCCAGCAGCCCTCGGGGGGAGAGTCAGCCCCAGCATTTT
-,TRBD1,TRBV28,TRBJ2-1,CASSLLQGAHEQFF,TGTGCCAGCAGTTTACTACAGGGGGCACATGAGCAGTTCTTC
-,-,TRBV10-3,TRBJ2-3,CAISAVADFTDTQYF,TGTGCCATCAGTGCGGTAGCGGATTTTACAGATACGCAGTATTTT
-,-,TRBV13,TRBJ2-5,CASSQFRSGTQYF,TGTGCCAGCAGCCAATTCAGGTCTGGAACCCAGTACTTC
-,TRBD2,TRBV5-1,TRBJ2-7,CASSALPGLAGDLQQYF,TGCGCCAGCAGCGCACTACCGGGACTAGCGGGGGATCTACAGCAGTACTTC
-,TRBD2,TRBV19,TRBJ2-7,CASSRTSGRAGEQYF,TGTGCCAGTAGTCGGACTAGCGGGAGGGCCGGCGAGCAGTACTTC
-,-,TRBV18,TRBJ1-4,CASSAGLTNEKLFF,TGTGCCAGCTCCGCGGGATTAACTAATGAAAAACTGTTTTTT
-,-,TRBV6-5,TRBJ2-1,CASSYFHREQFF,TGTGCCAGCAGTTACTTTCACCGGGAGCAGTTCTTC
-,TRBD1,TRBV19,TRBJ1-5,CASSIQGQGVSQPQHF,TGTGCCAGTAGTATCCAAGGACAGGGGGTATCTCAGCCCCAGCATTTT
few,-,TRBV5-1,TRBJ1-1,CASSLGGRAQVDEAFF,TGCGCCAGCAGCCTAGGCGGACGGGCCCAGGTCGATGAAGCTTTCTTT